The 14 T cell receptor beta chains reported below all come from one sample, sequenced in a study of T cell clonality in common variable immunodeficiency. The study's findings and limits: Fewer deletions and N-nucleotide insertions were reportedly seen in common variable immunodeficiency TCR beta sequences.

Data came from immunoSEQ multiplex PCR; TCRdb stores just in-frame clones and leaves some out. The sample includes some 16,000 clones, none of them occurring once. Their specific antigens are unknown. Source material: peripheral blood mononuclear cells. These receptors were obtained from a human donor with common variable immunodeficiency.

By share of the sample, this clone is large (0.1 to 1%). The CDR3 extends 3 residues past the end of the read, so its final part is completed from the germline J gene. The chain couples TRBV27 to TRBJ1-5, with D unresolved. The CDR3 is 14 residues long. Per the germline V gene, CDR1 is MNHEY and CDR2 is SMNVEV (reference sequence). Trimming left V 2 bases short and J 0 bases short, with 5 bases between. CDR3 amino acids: CASSLHVSNQPQHF. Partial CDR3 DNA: TGTGCCAGCAGTTTACATGTTAGCAATCAGCCC.

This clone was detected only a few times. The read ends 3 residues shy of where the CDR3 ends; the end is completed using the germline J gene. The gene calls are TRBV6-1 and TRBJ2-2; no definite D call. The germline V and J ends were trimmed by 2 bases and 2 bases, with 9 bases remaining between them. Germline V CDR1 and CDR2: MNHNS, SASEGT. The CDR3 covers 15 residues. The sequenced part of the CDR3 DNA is TGTGCCAGCAGTGAATGGTCTAGTAACACCGGGGAG. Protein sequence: CASSEWSSNTGE. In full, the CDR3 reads CASSEWSSNTGELFF.

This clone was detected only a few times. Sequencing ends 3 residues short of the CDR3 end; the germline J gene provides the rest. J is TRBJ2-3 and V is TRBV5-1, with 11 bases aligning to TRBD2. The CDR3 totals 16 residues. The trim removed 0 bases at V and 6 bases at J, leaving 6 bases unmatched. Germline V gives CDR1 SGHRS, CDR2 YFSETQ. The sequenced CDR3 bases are TGCGCCAGCAGCTTGGGCACGGCTAGCGGGGGGGATACG. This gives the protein CASSLGTASGGDT. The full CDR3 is CASSLGTASGGDTQYF.

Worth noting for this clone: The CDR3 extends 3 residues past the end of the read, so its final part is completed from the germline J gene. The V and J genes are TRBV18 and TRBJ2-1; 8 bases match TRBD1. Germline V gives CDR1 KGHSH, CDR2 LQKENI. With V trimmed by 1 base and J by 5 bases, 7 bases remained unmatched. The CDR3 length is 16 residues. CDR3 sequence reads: CASSPLGQGANNEQFF. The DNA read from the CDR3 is TGTGCCAGCTCACCACTGGGTCAGGGGGCGAACAATGAG.

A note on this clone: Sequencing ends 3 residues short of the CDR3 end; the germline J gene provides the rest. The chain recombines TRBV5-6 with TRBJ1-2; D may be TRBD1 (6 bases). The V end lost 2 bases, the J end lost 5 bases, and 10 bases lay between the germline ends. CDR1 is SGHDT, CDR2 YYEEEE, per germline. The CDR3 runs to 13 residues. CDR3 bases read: TGTGCCAGCAGCTTCTACCAGGGGTATGGC. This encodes CASSFYQGYG. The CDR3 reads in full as CASSFYQGYGYTF.

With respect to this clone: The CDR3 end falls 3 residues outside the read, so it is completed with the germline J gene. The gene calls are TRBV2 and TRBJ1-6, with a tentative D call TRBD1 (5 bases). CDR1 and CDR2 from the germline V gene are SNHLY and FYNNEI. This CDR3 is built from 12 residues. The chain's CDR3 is CASKGVGSALHF. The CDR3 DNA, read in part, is TGTGCCAGCAAAGGGGTGGGGTCCGCC.

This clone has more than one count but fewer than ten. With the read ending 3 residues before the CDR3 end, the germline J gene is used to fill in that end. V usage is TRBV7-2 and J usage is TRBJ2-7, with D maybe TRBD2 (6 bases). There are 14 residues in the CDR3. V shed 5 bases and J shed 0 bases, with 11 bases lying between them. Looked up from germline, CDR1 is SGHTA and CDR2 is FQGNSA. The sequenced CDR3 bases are TGTGCCAGCAGCCCCGGACTACCCTCCTACGAG. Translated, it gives CASSPGLPSYE. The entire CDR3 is CASSPGLPSYEQYF.

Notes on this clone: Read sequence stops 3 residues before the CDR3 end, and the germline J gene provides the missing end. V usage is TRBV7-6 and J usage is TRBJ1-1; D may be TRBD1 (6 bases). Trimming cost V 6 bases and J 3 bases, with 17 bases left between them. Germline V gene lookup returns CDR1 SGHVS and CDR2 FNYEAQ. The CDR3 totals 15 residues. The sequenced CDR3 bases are TGTGCCAGCAGTTTCCCAACTACAGGGTACACTGAA. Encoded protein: CASSFPTTGYTE. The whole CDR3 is CASSFPTTGYTEAFF.

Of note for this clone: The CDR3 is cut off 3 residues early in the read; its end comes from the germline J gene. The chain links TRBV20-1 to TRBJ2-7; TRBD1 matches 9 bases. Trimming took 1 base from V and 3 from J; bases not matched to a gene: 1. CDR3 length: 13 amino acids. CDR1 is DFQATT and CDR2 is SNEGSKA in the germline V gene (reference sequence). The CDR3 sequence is CSARVGQGYEQYF. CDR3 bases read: TGCAGTGCTAGAGTGGGACAGGGCTACGAG.

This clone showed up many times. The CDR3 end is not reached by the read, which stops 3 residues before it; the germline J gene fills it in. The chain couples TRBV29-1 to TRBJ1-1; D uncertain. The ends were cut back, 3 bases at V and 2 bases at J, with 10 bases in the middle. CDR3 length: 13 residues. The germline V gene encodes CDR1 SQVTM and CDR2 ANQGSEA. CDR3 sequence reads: CSVDGLINTEAFF. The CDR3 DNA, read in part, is TGCAGCGTTGATGGGCTTATCAACACTGAA.

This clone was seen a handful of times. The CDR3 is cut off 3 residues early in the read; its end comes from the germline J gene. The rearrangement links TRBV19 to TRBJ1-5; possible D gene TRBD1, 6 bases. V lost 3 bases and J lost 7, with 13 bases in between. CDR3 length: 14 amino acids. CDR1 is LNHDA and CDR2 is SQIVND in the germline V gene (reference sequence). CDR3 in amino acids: CASSMYRENQPQHF. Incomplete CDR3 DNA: TGTGCCAGTAGTATGTACAGGGAAAACCAGCCC.

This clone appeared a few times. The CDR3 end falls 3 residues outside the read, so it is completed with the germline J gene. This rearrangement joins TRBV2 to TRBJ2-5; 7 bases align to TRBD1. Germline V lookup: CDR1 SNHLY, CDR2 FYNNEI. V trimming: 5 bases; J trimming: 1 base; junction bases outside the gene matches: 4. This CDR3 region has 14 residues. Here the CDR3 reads CASSPDRFQETQYF. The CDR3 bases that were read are TGTGCCAGCAGTCCGGACAGGTTCCAAGAGACC. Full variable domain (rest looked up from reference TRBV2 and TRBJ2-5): EPEVTQTPSHQVTQMGQEVILRCVPISNHLYFYWYRQILGQKVEFLVSFYNNEISEKSEIFDDQFSVERPDGSNFTLKIRSTKLEDSAMYFCASSPDRFQETQYFGPGTRLLVL.

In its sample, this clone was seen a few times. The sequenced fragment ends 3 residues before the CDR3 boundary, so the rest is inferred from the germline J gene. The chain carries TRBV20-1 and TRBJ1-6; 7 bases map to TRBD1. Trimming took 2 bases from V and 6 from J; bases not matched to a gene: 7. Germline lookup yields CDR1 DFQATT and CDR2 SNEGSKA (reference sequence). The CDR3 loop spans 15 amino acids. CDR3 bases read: TGCAGTGCTAGACGGCTGACAGGGTCTAATTCACCC. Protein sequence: CSARRLTGSNSP. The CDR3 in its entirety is CSARRLTGSNSPLHF.

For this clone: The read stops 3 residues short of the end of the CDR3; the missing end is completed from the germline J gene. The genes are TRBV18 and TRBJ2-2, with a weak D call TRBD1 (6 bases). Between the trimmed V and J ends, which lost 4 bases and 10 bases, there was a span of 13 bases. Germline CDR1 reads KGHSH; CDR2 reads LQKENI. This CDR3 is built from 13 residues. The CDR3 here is CASSLTGPEELFF. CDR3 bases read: TGTGCCAGCTCACTTACAGGGCCCGAGGAG.